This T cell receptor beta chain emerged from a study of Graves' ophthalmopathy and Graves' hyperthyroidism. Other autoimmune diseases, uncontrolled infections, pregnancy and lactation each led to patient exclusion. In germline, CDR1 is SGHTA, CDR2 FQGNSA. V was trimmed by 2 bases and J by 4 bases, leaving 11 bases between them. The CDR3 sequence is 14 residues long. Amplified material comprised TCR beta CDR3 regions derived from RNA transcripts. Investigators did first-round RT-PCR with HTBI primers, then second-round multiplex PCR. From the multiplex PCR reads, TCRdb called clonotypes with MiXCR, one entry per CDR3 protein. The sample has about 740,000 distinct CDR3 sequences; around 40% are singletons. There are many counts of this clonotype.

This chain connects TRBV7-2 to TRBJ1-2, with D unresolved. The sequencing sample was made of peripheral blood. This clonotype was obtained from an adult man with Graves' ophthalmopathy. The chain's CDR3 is CASSLREDGYGYTF. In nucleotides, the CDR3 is TGTGCCAGCAGCTTAAGGGAGGACGGCTATGGCTACACCTTC.